These 16 T cell receptor beta chains were sequenced from one sample in a study of somatic mutations in cytotoxic T cells in rheumatoid arthritis (dated by TCRdb to 2017 to 2019). Libraries were prepared through the immunoSEQ multiplex PCR assay. Imported from immuneACCESS, the table was reduced by TCRdb to in-frame sequences with V and J called. These copies leave out some clones; in studies compared against another copy, an unresolved V gene accounts for under half, and the cause of the remainder is not known. The sample table holds about 23,000 clones, of which 75% to 80% were seen once. Around 10% of the sample is in the top ten clones. The specimen sequenced was CD8+ T cells sorted from blood. The receptors derive from an adult with rheumatoid arthritis.

V and J are TRBV6-5 and TRBJ2-5; D is unresolved. The ends were cut back, 0 bases at V and 9 bases at J, with 11 bases in the middle. Germline V gene sequence: CDR1 MNHEY, CDR2 SVGAGI. The CDR3 runs to 13 residues. The CDR3 coding sequence is TGTGCCAGCAGTTACTCGAAGGCGGCCCCCCAGTACTTC. It encodes CASSYSKAAPQYF.

This clone is judged medium-sized. V and J are TRBV10-3 and TRBJ2-1, with unresolved D. The CDR3 has 12 amino acids. The germline gives CDR1 ENHRY, CDR2 SYGVKD. V was trimmed by 6 bases and J by 5 bases, leaving 8 bases between them. The CDR3 nucleotides are TGTGCCATCAGGAAGGCGGACAATGAGCAGTTCTTC. Protein sequence: CAIRKADNEQFF.

The rearrangement uses TRBV4-2 and TRBJ1-1; D possibly corresponds to TRBD1 (6 bases). The V gene's germline CDR1 is LGHNA and CDR2 YNFKEQ. The CDR3 loop spans 15 amino acids. V was shortened by 0 bases and J by 1 base, with 9 bases between the two germline ends. DNA for the CDR3: TGTGCCAGCAGCCAAGACCAGGGGACGAACACTGAAGCTTTCTTT. Encoded protein: CASSQDQGTNTEAFF.

This chain links TRBV7-8 with TRBJ2-1, with D perhaps being TRBD1 or TRBD2 (6 bases each). This CDR3 spans 15 amino acids. From germline, CDR1 is SGHVS and CDR2 FQNEAQ. Trimming left V 0 bases short and J 6 bases short, with 12 bases between. DNA for the CDR3: TGTGCCAGCAGCTTAGCCCGGGGGCCCCTCAATGAGCAGTTCTTC. It codes for CASSLARGPLNEQFF.

V is TRBV9 and J is TRBJ2-1, with 10 nucleotides matching TRBD2. This CDR3 comprises 16 residues. Trimming took 0 bases from V and 4 from J; bases not matched to a gene: 4. Germline V gene lookup returns CDR1 SGDLS and CDR2 YYNGEE. The CDR3 DNA sequence: TGTGCCAGCAGCGTAGGATGGACTAGCGGTTACAATGAGCAGTTCTTC. Residues: CASSVGWTSGYNEQFF.

The V and J genes are TRBV7-2 and TRBJ2-3; a weak D match, TRBD1 (5 bases). This CDR3 contains 14 residues. Between the trimmed V and J ends, which lost 5 bases and 5 bases, there was a span of 14 bases. The V gene's germline CDR1 is SGHTA and CDR2 FQGNSA. In DNA form, the CDR3 reads TGTGCCAGCAGCCTAAAGGGGAACGGAGATACGCAGTATTTT. Its protein product is CASSLKGNGDTQYF.

This chain connects TRBV19 to TRBJ1-1; D is possibly TRBD1 (5 bases). This CDR3 spans 13 amino acids. V was shortened by 3 bases and J by 8 bases, with 13 bases between the two germline ends. Germline lookup yields CDR1 LNHDA and CDR2 SQIVND (reference sequence). CDR3 in amino acids: CASSITGPEEAFF. The CDR3 DNA reads TGTGCCAGTAGTATTACAGGTCCTGAAGAAGCTTTCTTT.

The gene calls are TRBV5-6 and TRBJ1-2; no clear D gene. Germline CDR1 is SGHDT and CDR2 is YYEEEE. Deletions cut 4 bases from V and 4 bases from J, with 17 bases between. This CDR3 contains 15 residues. CDR3: CASSPWGGSFYGYTF. The CDR3 nucleotides read TGTGCCAGCAGCCCATGGGGAGGCAGTTTCTATGGCTACACCTTC. Together with reference TRBV5-6 and TRBJ1-2, the CDR3 gives the full variable domain: DAGVTQSPTHLIKTRGQQVTLRCSPKSGHDTVSWYQQALGQGPQFIFQYYEEEERQRGNFPDRFSGHQFPNYSSELNVNALLLGDSALYLCASSPWGGSFYGYTFGSGTRLTVV.

The rearrangement joins TRBV19 to TRBJ1-1; D ambiguous. CDR1 LNHDA and CDR2 SQIVND come from the germline V gene (reference sequence). Trimming took 7 bases from V and 0 from J, leaving 9 bases between them. This CDR3 is 13 amino acids long. The CDR3 is CASTLGLNTEAFF. The CDR3, as DNA: TGTGCCAGTACCCTAGGGCTGAACACTGAAGCTTTCTTT.

The chain joins TRBV7-9 to TRBJ2-7, with D perhaps TRBD2 (5 bases). Germline assignment: CDR1 SEHNR and CDR2 FQNEAQ (reference sequence). With 5 bases removed from V and 5 bases from J, the gap between germline ends came to 13 bases. The CDR3 contains 13 residues. This CDR3 reads CASSPTYGDEQYF. In DNA, the CDR3 is TGTGCCAGCAGCCCCACTTACGGGGACGAGCAGTACTTC.

Only a few counts were recorded for this clone. The gene calls are TRBV27 and TRBJ1-2; D not resolved. V lost 5 bases, J lost 0 bases, and 4 bases lay in between. Germline CDR1 MNHEY, CDR2 SMNVEV (reference sequence). The CDR3 covers 12 residues. The CDR3 DNA sequence: TGTGCCAGCAGTACAGCTAACTATGGCTACACCTTC. It specifies CASSTANYGYTF.

CDR3 in DNA: TGTGCCAGCAGCGTAGTTACGGACAGTGAGCAGTTCTTC. Protein: CASSVVTDSEQFF. V is TRBV9 and J is TRBJ2-1; TRBD1 might be the D (6 bases). The CDR3 is made up of 13 amino acids. Germline CDR1 is SGDLS and CDR2 is YYNGEE. V was cut by 0 bases and J by 9 bases, with 10 bases left in between.

This chain connects TRBV6-5 to TRBJ1-1; no definite D call. The germline V gene has CDR1 MNHEY and CDR2 SVGAGI. V was clipped by 4 bases and J by 5 bases, with 11 bases between them. This CDR3 has 13 residues. The DNA for the CDR3 is TGTGCCAGCAGTTCCACCGGGAAAACTGAAGCTTTCTTT. Translation gives CASSSTGKTEAFF.

The gene calls are TRBV5-8 and TRBJ2-5, with D possibly matching TRBD1 (7 bases). CDR1 is SGHTS, CDR2 YDEGEE, per germline. V lost 5 bases, J lost 5 bases, and 31 bases lay in between. The CDR3 is made up of 19 amino acids. The chain's CDR3 is CASSYGGRQGVIGRETQYF. The CDR3 DNA is TGTGCCAGCAGTTACGGGGGCCGACAGGGCGTTATTGGTCGGGAGACCCAGTACTTC.

The rearrangement links TRBV7-9 to TRBJ1-2, with 10 bases matching TRBD1. V shed 5 bases, J shed 3 bases, and the junction held 6 bases outside the gene matches. CDR3 size: 15 residues. CDR1 is SEHNR, CDR2 FQNEAQ, per germline (reference sequence). The CDR3 here is CASSQGDRGYYGYTF. CDR3 DNA: TGTGCCAGCAGCCAAGGGGACAGGGGTTACTATGGCTACACCTTC.

The chain carries TRBV7-6 and TRBJ2-7, with a possible D match to TRBD1 (5 bases). With 2 bases removed from V and 1 base from J, the gap between germline ends came to 12 bases. CDR3 size: 15 residues. Germline V lookup: CDR1 SGHVS, CDR2 FNYEAQ. Here the CDR3 reads CASSLSPDTSYEQYF. The CDR3 bases are TGTGCCAGCAGCTTATCCCCGGACACTTCCTACGAGCAGTACTTC.